This T cell receptor beta chain was profiled in a study of shared T cell receptors in the human thymus. The assay was immunoSEQ multiplex PCR, and TCRdb's table has in-frame clones only and misses some. The sample has more than 300,000 clones, approximately 95% seen once. The germline V gene encodes CDR1 SQVTM and CDR2 ANQGSEA. V was cut by 4 bases and J by 4 bases, with 23 bases left in between. This CDR3 contains 17 residues. This chain connects TRBV29-1 to TRBJ2-1; D is perhaps TRBD1 or TRBD2 (5 bases each). The clonotype comes from a human donor. The material sequenced was thymocytes. The CDR3 bases are TGCAGCGTTGTCCCTGGGACCCCCCCCCAAGGATACAATGAGCAGTTCTTC. Protein: CSVVPGTPPQGYNEQFF.